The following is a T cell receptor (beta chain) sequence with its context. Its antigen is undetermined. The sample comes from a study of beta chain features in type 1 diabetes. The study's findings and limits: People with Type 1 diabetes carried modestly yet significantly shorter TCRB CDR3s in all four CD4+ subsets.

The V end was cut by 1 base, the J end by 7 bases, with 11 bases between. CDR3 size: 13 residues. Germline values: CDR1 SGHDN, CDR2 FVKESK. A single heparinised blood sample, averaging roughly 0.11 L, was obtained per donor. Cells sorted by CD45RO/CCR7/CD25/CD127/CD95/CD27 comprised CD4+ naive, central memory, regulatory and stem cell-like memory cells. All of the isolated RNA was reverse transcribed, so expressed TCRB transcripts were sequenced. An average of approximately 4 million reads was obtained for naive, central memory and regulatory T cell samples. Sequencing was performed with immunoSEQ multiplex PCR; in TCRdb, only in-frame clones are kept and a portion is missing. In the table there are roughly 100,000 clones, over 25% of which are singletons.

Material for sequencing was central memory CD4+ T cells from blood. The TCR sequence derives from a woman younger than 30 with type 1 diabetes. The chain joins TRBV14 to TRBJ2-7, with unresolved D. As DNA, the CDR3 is TGTGCCAGCAGCCAAGGGGGTTTTCGGGAGCAGTACGTC. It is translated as CASSQGGFREQYV.